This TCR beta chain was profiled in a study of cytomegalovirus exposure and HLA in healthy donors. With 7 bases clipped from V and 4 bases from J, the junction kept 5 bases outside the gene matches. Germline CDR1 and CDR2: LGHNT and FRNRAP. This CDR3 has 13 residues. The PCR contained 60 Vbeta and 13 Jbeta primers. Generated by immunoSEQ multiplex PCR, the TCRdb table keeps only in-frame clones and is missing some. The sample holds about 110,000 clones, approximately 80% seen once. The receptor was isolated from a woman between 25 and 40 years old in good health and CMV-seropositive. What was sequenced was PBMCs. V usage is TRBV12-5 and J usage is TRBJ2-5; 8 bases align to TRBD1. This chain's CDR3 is CASARDRGETQYF. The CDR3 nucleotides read TGTGCTAGTGCCAGAGACAGGGGAGAGACCCAGTACTTC. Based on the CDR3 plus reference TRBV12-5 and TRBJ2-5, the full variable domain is DARVTQTPRHKVTEMGQEVTMRCQPILGHNTVFWYRQTMMQGLELLAYFRNRAPLDDSGMPKDRFSAEMPDATLATLKIQPSEPRDSAVYFCASARDRGETQYFGPGTRLLVL.